These 30 T cell receptor beta chains were all obtained from the same sample, sequenced in a study of blood T cell repertoires in COVID-19. Clones were read by immunoSEQ multiplex PCR, and TCRdb kept only the in-frame ones, dropping some. The sample shows about 50,000 clones, nearly 85% of them seen only once. The sequenced material came from peripheral blood. The receptors were sampled from a man in his forties or fifties with acute or convalescent COVID-19.

This clone has more than one count but fewer than ten. The J gene is TRBJ2-2, the V gene TRBV3-1 (or the pseudogene TRBV3-2), with D possibly TRBD2 on 5 matching bases. The CDR3 contains 15 residues. V lost 2 bases to trimming and J lost 1 base, with 8 bases between them. Looked up from germline, CDR1 is LGHDT and CDR2 is YNNKEL (reference sequence). This CDR3 is CASSQPAGNTGELFF. DNA of the CDR3: TGTGCCAGCAGCCAACCCGCGGGGAACACCGGGGAGCTGTTTTTT.

The genes are TRBV12-5 and TRBJ2-5; TRBD1 matches at 11 bases. The V and J ends lost 5 bases and 5 bases, in that order; junction bases with no gene match: 7. The CDR3 loop spans 15 amino acids. CDR1 is LGHNT and CDR2 is FRNRAP in the germline V gene. The CDR3 DNA is TGTGCTAGTGGTCTCGGACAGGGGGCAGGGGAGACCCAGTACTTC. Encoded protein: CASGLGQGAGETQYF.

The chain combines TRBV5-5 with TRBJ2-1, with D perhaps TRBD1 (5 bases). CDR1 and CDR2 from the germline V gene are SGHKS and YYEKEE (reference sequence). V was shortened by 0 bases and J by 0 bases, with 10 bases between the two germline ends. The CDR3 is made up of 16 amino acids. CDR3 protein: CASSLGRRGSYNEQFF. CDR3 coding DNA: TGTGCCAGCAGCTTGGGGCGTAGGGGCTCCTACAATGAGCAGTTCTTC. The full variable domain, completed using reference TRBV5-5 and TRBJ2-1, is DAGVTQSPTHLIKTRGQQVTLRCSPISGHKSVSWYQQVLGQGPQFIFQYYEKEERGRGNFPDRFSARQFPNYSSELNVNALLLGDSALYLCASSLGRRGSYNEQFFGPGTRLTVL.

V usage is TRBV6-1 and J usage is TRBJ1-1, with D possibly TRBD1 on 6 matching bases. Germline V gives CDR1 MNHNS, CDR2 SASEGT. The CDR3 has 13 residues. The germline V and J ends were trimmed by 2 bases and 11 bases, with 15 bases remaining between them. CDR3 loop: CASSEQGNKWAFF. In nucleotides, the CDR3 is TGTGCCAGCAGTGAACAGGGGAACAAGTGGGCTTTCTTT.

The genes are TRBV7-9 and TRBJ2-3; TRBD2 matches 15 bases. With 6 bases clipped from V and 2 bases from J, the junction kept 9 bases outside the gene matches. In germline, CDR1 is SEHNR, CDR2 FQNEAQ (reference sequence). The CDR3 runs 18 residues. CDR3 in amino acids: CASSPGTSGGSFTDTQYF. CDR3 DNA sequence: TGTGCCAGCAGTCCCGGGACTAGCGGGGGGTCGTTCACAGATACGCAGTATTTT.

The DNA of the CDR3 is TGTGCCAGCGTTTGGACAGCGAATTCACCCCTCCACTTT. Translated, it gives CASVWTANSPLHF. The V and J genes are TRBV6-5 and TRBJ1-6; D perhaps matches TRBD1 (6 bases). This CDR3 is 13 amino acids long. Germline assignment: CDR1 MNHEY and CDR2 SVGAGI. The ends were cut back, 8 bases at V and 7 bases at J, with 12 bases in the middle.

CDR3 coding DNA: TGTGCCTGGAGTGTAGCGTTCGGGAATCAGCCCCAGCATTTT. Residues: CAWSVAFGNQPQHF. The chain uses TRBV30 and TRBJ1-5; D is unclear. V was clipped by 0 bases and J by 4 bases, with 10 bases between them. Germline CDR1 GTSNPN, CDR2 SVGIG (reference sequence). This CDR3 has 14 residues.

The V gene is TRBV6-6, the J gene TRBJ2-7, with D possibly being TRBD2 (6 bases). Germline lookup yields CDR1 MNHNY and CDR2 SVGAGI (reference sequence). This CDR3 spans 13 amino acids. The germline V and J ends were trimmed by 0 bases and 4 bases, with 7 bases remaining between them. The CDR3 spells CASSYSDYYEQYV. CDR3 sequence (DNA): TGTGCCAGCAGTTACTCGGACTATTACGAGCAGTACGTC.

The chain carries TRBV19 and TRBJ1-5; D perhaps matches TRBD1 (6 bases). This CDR3 is 16 amino acids long. Between the trimmed V and J ends, which lost 10 bases and 7 bases, there was a span of 26 bases. From germline, CDR1 is LNHDA and CDR2 SQIVND (reference sequence). The CDR3 region is CATYSPGVGGGQPQHF. The CDR3 DNA reads TGTGCCACTTATTCGCCAGGGGTGGGCGGGGGCCAGCCCCAGCATTTT.

The gene calls are TRBV13 and TRBJ2-6; 7 bases line up with TRBD2. CDR3 size: 17 residues. Losses at the gene ends were 5 bases for V and 4 bases for J; bases not matched to a gene: 11. Looked up from germline, CDR1 is PRHDT and CDR2 is FYEKMQ (reference sequence). The CDR3 loop reads CASSRTLGGSGANVLTF. CDR3 DNA: TGTGCCAGCAGCCGTACTCTCGGGGGGTCAGGGGCCAACGTCCTGACTTTC.

The J gene is TRBJ2-2, the V gene TRBV7-9, with TRBD1 identical over 8 bases. J gave up 2 bases and V 8 bases, and 1 base lay outside the gene matches. CDR3 length: 13 amino acids. CDR1 is SEHNR and CDR2 is FQNEAQ in the germline V gene (reference sequence). CDR3 loop: CASGTGNTGELFF. The CDR3 DNA is TGTGCCAGCGGGACAGGCAACACCGGGGAGCTGTTTTTT.

The CDR3 sequence is CATALRAPRYGYTF. The CDR3 nucleotides are TGTGCCACCGCATTGCGGGCCCCGAGGTATGGCTACACCTTC. V usage is TRBV24-1 and J usage is TRBJ1-2; D remains unclear. The germline V gene encodes CDR1 KGHDR and CDR2 SFDVKD. With 9 bases removed from V and 5 bases from J, the gap between germline ends came to 18 bases. The CDR3 has 14 amino acids.

This rearrangement joins TRBV7-2 to TRBJ2-3, with a weak D call TRBD2 (6 bases). The CDR3 is made up of 15 amino acids. Trimming removed 5 bases from V and 2 bases from J, with 14 bases in between. Germline CDR1 SGHTA, CDR2 FQGNSA. The CDR3 sequence: CASSTAREDTDTQYF. In DNA form, the CDR3 reads TGTGCCAGCAGCACCGCGAGGGAGGACACAGATACGCAGTATTTT.

The chain employs TRBV5-1 and TRBJ1-2, with a possible D match to TRBD1 (6 bases). The CDR3 is made up of 13 amino acids. Germline V gives CDR1 SGHRS, CDR2 YFSETQ. Trimming took off 4 bases at V and 6 bases at J, with 13 bases between the two ends. CDR3 region: CASSLGGSNGYTF. In DNA, the CDR3 is TGCGCCAGCAGCCTAGGGGGAAGTAATGGCTACACCTTC. Complete variable domain (other parts from reference TRBV5-1 and TRBJ1-2): KAGVTQTPRYLIKTRGQQVTLSCSPISGHRSVSWYQQTPGQGLQFLFEYFSETQRNKGNFPGRFSGRQFSNSRSEMNVSTLELGDSALYLCASSLGGSNGYTFGSGTRLTVV.

A single count supports this clone. V gene TRBV2 combines with J gene TRBJ1-1; TRBD1 agrees at 7 bases. The CDR3 extends over 13 amino acids. The junction had 11 bases not matched to a gene; V was cut back by 8 bases and J by 8 bases. The V gene's germline CDR1 is SNHLY and CDR2 FYNNEI. CDR3 DNA: TGTGCCAGCCGAGAAGGGGGCAATTCCGAAGCTTTCTTT. It specifies CASREGGNSEAFF.

This chain links TRBV2 with TRBJ1-6; the D gene is possibly TRBD1 (6 bases). CDR3 size: 14 residues. CDR1 is SNHLY, CDR2 FYNNEI, per germline. Trimming cost V 0 bases and J 9 bases, with 9 bases left between them. The CDR3 region is CASSEAGGRSPLHF. The CDR3 DNA follows: TGTGCCAGCAGTGAAGCAGGGGGTCGTTCACCCCTCCACTTT.

V gene TRBV6-6 combines with J gene TRBJ2-5; tentatively, D is TRBD1 (5 bases). CDR1 and CDR2 from the germline V gene are MNHNY and SVGAGI (reference sequence). V lost 5 bases and J 5 bases, leaving 27 bases between the germline ends. The CDR3 covers 18 residues. The CDR3 reads CASSREVSGRAKWETQYF. CDR3 nucleotide sequence: TGTGCCAGCAGTCGTGAAGTGTCCGGCAGGGCAAAGTGGGAGACCCAGTACTTC.

About this clone itself: This sample includes further DNA sequences coding for the same CDR3. The chain employs TRBV3-1 (or the pseudogene TRBV3-2) and TRBJ1-2; no clear D gene. Germline CDR1 and CDR2: LGHDT and YNNKEL (reference sequence). V lost 3 bases, J lost 0 bases, and 11 bases lay in between. The CDR3 is 15 amino acids. CDR3 coding DNA: TGTGCCAGCAGCCAGGGCAGAGGGACTAACTATGGCTACACCTTC. Residues: CASSQGRGTNYGYTF.

This clone was counted a few times. CDR3 loop: CASSLGGVETQYF. CDR3 DNA sequence: TGCGCCAGCAGCTTGGGCGGGGTAGAGACCCAGTACTTC. V is TRBV5-1 and J is TRBJ2-5, with D possibly matching TRBD2 (6 bases). Germline V gene sequence: CDR1 SGHRS, CDR2 YFSETQ. Trimming stripped 0 bases from V and 4 bases from J, with 7 bases between. The CDR3 totals 13 residues.

The chain uses TRBV6-5 and TRBJ1-2; D perhaps matches TRBD1 (5 bases). V dropped 7 bases and J dropped 4 bases, with 10 bases sitting between them. This CDR3 contains 12 residues. Germline assignment: CDR1 MNHEY and CDR2 SVGAGI. CDR3: CASTGGPYGYTF. The CDR3 DNA reads TGTGCCAGCACGGGGGGTCCCTATGGCTACACCTTC.

V usage is TRBV7-2 and J usage is TRBJ1-1, with D perhaps TRBD1 (5 bases). Looked up from germline, CDR1 is SGHTA and CDR2 is FQGNSA. The CDR3 has 13 amino acids. Trimming pared 4 bases from V and 1 base from J, leaving 7 bases between. The CDR3 DNA reads TGTGCCAGCAGCTCAACAGGGAACACTGAAGCTTTCTTT. This translates into CASSSTGNTEAFF.

The chain links TRBV27 to TRBJ2-2; D possibly corresponds to TRBD1 (5 bases). The CDR3 sequence is 14 residues long. V shed 3 bases and J shed 3 bases, with 8 bases lying between them. Germline assignment: CDR1 MNHEY and CDR2 SMNVEV (reference sequence). The chain's CDR3 is CASSLKGYTGELFF. The CDR3 coding sequence is TGTGCCAGCAGTTTGAAGGGGTACACCGGGGAGCTGTTTTTT.

The rearrangement links TRBV5-1 to TRBJ1-1; the match to TRBD1 covers 10 bases. The CDR3 runs 15 residues. Germline V CDR1 and CDR2: SGHRS, YFSETQ. The V gene end was trimmed by 0 bases and the J gene end by 3 bases; junction bases not matched to a gene: 2. The CDR3 loop reads CASSLGGQGYTEAFF. CDR3 coding DNA: TGCGCCAGCAGCTTGGGGGGACAGGGGTACACTGAAGCTTTCTTT.

This clone came up once. The CDR3, as DNA: TGTGCTAGTGGTAACGCCGCTACCTGGACAGATACGCAGTATTTT. It codes for CASGNAATWTDTQYF. This chain links TRBV12-5 with TRBJ2-3, with D hard to call. V gave up 5 bases and J gave up 3 bases, with 15 bases separating them. The CDR3 consists of 15 residues. Germline V gene lookup returns CDR1 LGHNT and CDR2 FRNRAP. The variable domain in full, with the rest retrieved from reference TRBV12-5 and TRBJ2-3, is DARVTQTPRHKVTEMGQEVTMRCQPILGHNTVFWYRQTMMQGLELLAYFRNRAPLDDSGMPKDRFSAEMPDATLATLKIQPSEPRDSAVYFCASGNAATWTDTQYFGPGTRLTVL.

The chain is built from TRBV5-6 and TRBJ1-5, with TRBD1 identical over 7 bases. V gave up 2 bases and J gave up 0 bases; unmatched junction bases: 8. Germline V gene data show CDR1 as SGHDT and CDR2 as YYEEEE. CDR3 length: 17 residues. The CDR3 DNA sequence: TGTGCCAGCAGCTTCAAGGGGGCATTCAGTAGCAATCAGCCCCAGCATTTT. This translates into CASSFKGAFSSNQPQHF.

CDR3 region: CASSFYRGEAFF. For the CDR3, the DNA is TGTGCCAGCAGCTTCTACAGGGGGGAAGCTTTCTTT. The chain has TRBV11-2 and TRBJ1-1; 8 bases are shared with TRBD1. The CDR3 loop spans 12 amino acids. CDR1 SGHAT and CDR2 FQNNGV come from the germline V gene. V was pared by 3 bases and J by 8 bases, with 2 bases of the junction left unmatched. The complete variable domain, with remaining parts taken from reference TRBV11-2 and TRBJ1-1, reads EAGVAQSPRYKIIEKRQSVAFWCNPISGHATLYWYQQILGQGPKLLIQFQNNGVVDDSQLPKDRFSAERLKGVDSTLKIQPAKLEDSAVYLCASSFYRGEAFFGQGTRLTVV.

The chain carries TRBV3-1 (or the pseudogene TRBV3-2) and TRBJ2-3, with 12 bases aligning to TRBD2. Unmatched junction bases numbered 3, after V lost 4 bases and J lost 1 base. The CDR3 runs to 16 residues. Germline lookup yields CDR1 LGHDT and CDR2 YNNKEL (reference sequence). CDR3 in amino acids: CASSLRLAGGTDTQYF. The CDR3 bases are TGTGCCAGCAGCCTGAGACTAGCGGGGGGCACAGATACGCAGTATTTT.

The gene calls are TRBV15 and TRBJ2-7; TRBD2 matches at 8 bases. Germline values: CDR1 LNHNV, CDR2 YYDKDF (reference sequence). V shed 5 bases and J 0 bases; nucleotides not matched to a gene: 3. The CDR3 is 14 residues long. The CDR3 DNA reads as TGTGCCACCAGCCGAGCGGGAGACTCCTACGAGCAGTACTTC. This gives the protein CATSRAGDSYEQYF.

The chain uses TRBV30 and TRBJ1-5; no reliable D call. Germline values: CDR1 GTSNPN, CDR2 SVGIG (reference sequence). Trimming took off 3 bases at V and 9 bases at J, with 15 bases between the two ends. The CDR3 is 13 residues long. The CDR3 DNA is TGTGCCTGGAGCCCCAGATCGGGGAGGCCCCAGCATTTT. Protein sequence: CAWSPRSGRPQHF. The entire variable domain, with the rest obtained from reference TRBV30 and TRBJ1-5, is as follows: SQTIHQWPATLVQPVGSPLSLECTVEGTSNPNLYWYRQAAGRGLQLLFYSVGIGQISSEVPQNLSASRPQDRQFILSSKKLLLSDSGFYLCAWSPRSGRPQHFGDGTRLSIL.

This clone has only one observation. The chain is built from TRBV28 and TRBJ1-5; 9 bases agree with TRBD1. Germline CDR1 and CDR2: MDHEN and SYDVKM. The CDR3 runs 15 residues. The V and J ends lost 7 bases and 1 base, in that order; junction bases with no gene match: 5. The CDR3 DNA is TGTGCCAGCATCACAGGGGGCGAGAGCAATCAGCCCCAGCATTTT. This gives the protein CASITGGESNQPQHF.